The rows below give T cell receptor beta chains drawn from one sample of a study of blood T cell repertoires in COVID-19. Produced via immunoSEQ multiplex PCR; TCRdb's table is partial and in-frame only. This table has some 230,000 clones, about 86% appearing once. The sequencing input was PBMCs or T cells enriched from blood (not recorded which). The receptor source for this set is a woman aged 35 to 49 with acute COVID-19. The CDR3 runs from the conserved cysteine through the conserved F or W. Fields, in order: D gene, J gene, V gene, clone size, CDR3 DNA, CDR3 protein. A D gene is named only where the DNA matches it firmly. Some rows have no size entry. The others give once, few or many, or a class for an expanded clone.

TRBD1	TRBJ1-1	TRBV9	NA	TGTGCCAGCAGCGTAGGGACAGGTGCCTCGGGGAACACTGAAGCTTTCTTT	CASSVGTGASGNTEAFF
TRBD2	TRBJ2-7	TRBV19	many	TGTGCCAGTAGTATGGGGGGACTAGCGGGAGACTACGAGCAGTACTTC	CASSMGGLAGDYEQYF
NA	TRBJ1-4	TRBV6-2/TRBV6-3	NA	TGTGCCAGCAGTTCCGGATCGGCGGGGAAACTGTTTTTT	CASSSGSAGKLFF
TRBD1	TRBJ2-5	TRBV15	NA	TGTGCCACCAGAGCTCCGGACAGGGGAGGCAGAGAGACCCAGTACTTC	CATRAPDRGGRETQYF
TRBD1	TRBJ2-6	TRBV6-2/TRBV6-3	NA	TGTGCCAGCAGTCCCGGGACAGGACGATCTGGGGCCAACGTCCTGACTTTC	CASSPGTGRSGANVLTF
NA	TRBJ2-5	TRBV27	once	TGTGCCAGCAGTTTAAGTAGTTGGGGGGTACAAGAGACCCAGTACTTC	CASSLSSWGVQETQYF
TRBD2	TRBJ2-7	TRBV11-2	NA	TGTGCCAGCAGCTCTCCGACTAGCGGGAACGAGCAGTACTTC	CASSSPTSGNEQYF
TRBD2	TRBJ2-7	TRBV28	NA	TGTGCCAGCAGAATGGCGGGAGGCGGGAGTTCCTACGAGCAGTACTTC	CASRMAGGGSSYEQYF
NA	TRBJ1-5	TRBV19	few	TGTGCCAGTAGTGAGGAAGGTGGGCAGCCCCAGCATTTT	CASSEEGGQPQHF
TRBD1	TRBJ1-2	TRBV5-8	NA	TGTGCCAGCAGCCCGGACAGGGGGTATGGCTACACCTTC	CASSPDRGYGYTF
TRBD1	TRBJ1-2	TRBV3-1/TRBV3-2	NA	TGTGCCAGCAGGCGACAGGGAGTTGGATATGGCTACACCTTC	CASRRQGVGYGYTF